These 2 T cell receptor beta chains came from one sample sequenced in a study of Graves' ophthalmopathy and Graves' hyperthyroidism. CDR3 regions of TCR beta were amplified from RNA transcripts. An initial RT-PCR round employing HTBI primers preceded a second-round multiplex PCR. TCRdb recomputed calls from the multiplex PCR reads with MiXCR, one row per CDR3 protein. The sample lists around 600,000 distinct CDR3 sequences, about 41% occurring once. The sequenced sample consisted of peripheral blood. These receptors were taken from an adult man with Graves' ophthalmopathy.

There are many counts of this clonotype. The chain combines TRBV9 with TRBJ2-5; D possibly corresponds to TRBD2 (6 bases). Germline V gene lookup returns CDR1 SGDLS and CDR2 YYNGEE. V shed 3 bases and J shed 0 bases, with 9 bases lying between them. The CDR3 is 14 amino acids. CDR3 amino acids: CASSARTNQETQYF. The CDR3 DNA is TGTGCCAGCAGCGCCCGGACTAACCAAGAGACCCAGTACTTC.

The V and J genes are TRBV29-1 and TRBJ1-2; the match to TRBD1 covers 11 bases. Germline values: CDR1 SQVTM, CDR2 ANQGSEA. The V and J ends lost 2 bases and 7 bases, in that order; junction bases with no gene match: 6. This CDR3 spans 14 amino acids. The CDR3 DNA is TGCAGCGTTGAATTGGACAGGGGGCACGGTGGCTACACCTTC. It is translated as CSVELDRGHGGYTF.